What follows are 14 T cell receptor beta chains derived from one specimen sequenced in a study of human T cells and chemical hapten exposure. Time point given: patch test 1, 2 weeks after DPC sensitization. The treatment is: therapeutic diphenylcyclopropenone sensitization with weekly scalp DPC. From the RACE reads, TCRdb called clonotypes with MiXCR, one entry per CDR3 protein. The sample lists around 99,000 distinct CDR3 sequences, around 11% occurring once. This material consisted of whole blood, taken in connection with sensitization to the hapten diphenylcyclopropenone (DPC). The receptors originated from a woman between 40 and 50 years old with alopecia areata. Some clones in this sample may be carry-over from other donors' samples.

The rearrangement joins TRBV4-3 to TRBJ2-1; 12 positions agree with TRBD2. The CDR3 is 17 residues long. V was pared by 4 bases and J by 9 bases, with 13 bases of the junction left unmatched. CDR1 is LGHNA, CDR2 YSLEER, per germline. In DNA form, the CDR3 reads TGCGCCAGCAGCCCTTCATCTCTAGCGGGAGGGCCTAGTGAGCAGTTCTTC. It yields the protein CASSPSSLAGGPSEQFF.

This clonotype showed up many times. This chain links TRBV12-3 or TRBV12-4 with TRBJ2-1; D not certain. Trimming cost V 10 bases and J 0 bases, with 16 bases left between them. The CDR3 contains 15 residues. CDR3 sequence (DNA): TGTGCCACCAAAGGGTCTTTAAGCTCCTACAATGAGCAGTTCTTC. This codes for CATKGSLSSYNEQFF.

This rearrangement joins TRBV19 to TRBJ2-1; D perhaps matches TRBD2 (6 bases). V shed 4 bases and J shed 2 bases, with 9 bases lying between them. The CDR3 is 14 residues long. In germline, CDR1 is LNHDA, CDR2 SQIVND (reference sequence). The CDR3 region has the DNA TGTGCCAGTAGTAGGGACTTAGCCTACAATGAGCAGTTCTTC. Translation gives CASSRDLAYNEQFF. Full variable domain (outside the CDR3, taken from reference TRBV19 and TRBJ2-1): DGGITQSPKYLFRKEGQNVTLSCEQNLNHDAMYWYRQDPGQGLRLIYYSQIVNDFQKGDIAEGYSVSREKKESFPLTVTSAQKNPTAFYLCASSRDLAYNEQFFGPGTRLTVL.

This clonotype has ten or more counts. The chain joins TRBV9 to TRBJ1-1; D is undetermined. V was cut by 1 base and J by 0 bases, with 4 bases left in between. This CDR3 is 13 amino acids long. Germline CDR1 SGDLS, CDR2 YYNGEE. The CDR3 DNA reads as TGTGCCAGCAGCGTAAGCATGAACACTGAAGCTTTCTTT. Encoded protein: CASSVSMNTEAFF.

This clonotype was counted between two and nine times. This chain uses TRBV24-1 with TRBJ2-7; the match to TRBD1 covers 8 bases. This CDR3 region has 17 residues. Trimming took 6 bases from V and 3 from J; bases not matched to a gene: 15. Germline CDR1 is KGHDR and CDR2 is SFDVKD. DNA of the CDR3: TGTGCCACCAGTTCACACCCTGACAGGGGTAGGTGCTACGAGCAGTACTTC. Amino acids: CATSSHPDRGRCYEQYF.

This clonotype was found many times. This sequence joins TRBV6-5 and TRBJ2-2, with 7 bases that match TRBD2. Looked up from germline, CDR1 is MNHEY and CDR2 is SVGAGI. The CDR3 totals 16 residues. J lost 5 bases, V lost 6 bases, and 12 bases had no gene match. The CDR3 coding sequence is TGTGCCAGCAGCCGAAATCCAGTGGGACTAACCGGGGAGCTGTTTTTT. Its protein is CASSRNPVGLTGELFF.

This clonotype was observed many times. The chain carries TRBV3-1 and TRBJ1-5, with a possible D match to TRBD1 (6 bases). CDR1 is LGHDT, CDR2 YNNKEL, per germline (reference sequence). V shed 1 base and J shed 7 bases, with 14 bases lying between them. The CDR3 spans 15 residues. The CDR3 loop is CASSQGSTGLQPQHF. The CDR3 nucleotides read TGTGCCAGCAGCCAAGGGTCTACAGGGCTACAGCCCCAGCATTTT. The full variable domain, in which reference TRBV3-1 and TRBJ1-5 provide the parts outside the CDR3, is DTAVSQTPKYLVTQMGNDKSIKCEQNLGHDTMYWYKQDSKKFLKIMFSYNNKELIINETVPNRFSPKSPDKAHLNLHINSLELGDSAVYFCASSQGSTGLQPQHFGDGTRLSIL.

The chain couples TRBV6-2 or TRBV6-3 to TRBJ1-1; D unresolved. In germline, CDR1 is MNHEY, CDR2 SVGEGT. The CDR3 covers 14 residues. V gave up 3 bases and J gave up 1 base, with 9 bases separating them. CDR3 in amino acids: CASSYVWENTEAFF. In DNA form, the CDR3 reads TGTGCCAGCAGTTATGTGTGGGAGAACACTGAAGCTTTCTTT.

There are a few counts of this clonotype. The chain couples TRBV18 to TRBJ1-1; maybe TRBD1 (6 bases). The V end was cut by 2 bases, the J end by 11 bases, with 15 bases between. Germline values: CDR1 KGHSH, CDR2 LQKENI. The CDR3 has 13 amino acids. The CDR3 reads CASSPTRGPGAFF. The CDR3 nucleotides read TGTGCCAGCTCACCAACCCGGGGGCCTGGGGCTTTCTTT. Variable domain in full (rest from reference TRBV18 and TRBJ1-1): NAGVMQNPRHLVRRRGQEARLRCSPMKGHSHVYWYRQLPEEGLKFMVYLQKENIIDESGMPKERFSAEFPKEGPSILRIQQVVRGDSAAYFCASSPTRGPGAFFGQGTRLTVV.

In this sample, this clonotype turned up many times. The V and J genes are TRBV2 and TRBJ2-5, with TRBD1 as a possible D gene (6 bases). This CDR3 is built from 13 residues. Germline CDR1 is SNHLY and CDR2 is FYNNEI. With 6 bases removed from V and 2 bases from J, the gap between germline ends came to 10 bases. CDR3 sequence: CASRARGQETQYF. In nucleotides, the CDR3 is TGTGCCAGCAGAGCTAGGGGGCAAGAGACCCAGTACTTC. The entire variable domain, with the rest obtained from reference TRBV2 and TRBJ2-5, is as follows: EPEVTQTPSHQVTQMGQEVILRCVPISNHLYFYWYRQILGQKVEFLVSFYNNEISEKSEIFDDQFSVERPDGSNFTLKIRSTKLEDSAMYFCASRARGQETQYFGPGTRLLVL.

This clonotype was detected a few times. The chain uses TRBV6-5 and TRBJ2-7, with 10 bases identical to TRBD1. CDR3 length equals 15 residues. CDR1 and CDR2 from the germline V gene are MNHEY and SVGAGI. Unmatched junction bases numbered 7, after V lost 4 bases and J lost 4 bases. DNA of the CDR3: TGTGCCAGCAGTTCCCGGGACAGGGGAGTGTACGAGCAGTACTTC. Translating gives CASSSRDRGVYEQYF.

The sample holds many counts of this clonotype. This chain uses TRBV18 with TRBJ1-1; the D gene is possibly TRBD1 (6 bases). This CDR3 contains 14 residues. Looked up from germline, CDR1 is KGHSH and CDR2 is LQKENI. Trimming cost V 8 bases and J 2 bases, with 15 bases left between them. The CDR3 here is CASTRGGSNTEAFF. CDR3 nucleotides: TGTGCCAGCACACGGGGGGGCAGTAACACTGAAGCTTTCTTT.

V and J are TRBV20-1 and TRBJ2-7; D call uncertain. This CDR3 has 14 residues. Trimming took off 4 bases at V and 3 bases at J, with 16 bases between the two ends. Germline V gene sequence: CDR1 DFQATT, CDR2 SNEGSKA (reference sequence). The CDR3 DNA reads as TGCAGTGCTATAGGACGGGCCGTAAGCTACGAGCAGTACTTC. Translation: CSAIGRAVSYEQYF.

The sample holds one count of this clonotype. V gene TRBV28 combines with J gene TRBJ2-7, with a weak D call TRBD2 (6 bases). CDR3 length: 13 amino acids. The germline V gene encodes CDR1 MDHEN and CDR2 SYDVKM. V was pared by 8 bases and J by 5 bases, with 16 bases between. CDR3 DNA sequence: TGTGCCAGCCTCATGGAGGGGCTGAACGAGCAGTACTTC. This sequence encodes CASLMEGLNEQYF.